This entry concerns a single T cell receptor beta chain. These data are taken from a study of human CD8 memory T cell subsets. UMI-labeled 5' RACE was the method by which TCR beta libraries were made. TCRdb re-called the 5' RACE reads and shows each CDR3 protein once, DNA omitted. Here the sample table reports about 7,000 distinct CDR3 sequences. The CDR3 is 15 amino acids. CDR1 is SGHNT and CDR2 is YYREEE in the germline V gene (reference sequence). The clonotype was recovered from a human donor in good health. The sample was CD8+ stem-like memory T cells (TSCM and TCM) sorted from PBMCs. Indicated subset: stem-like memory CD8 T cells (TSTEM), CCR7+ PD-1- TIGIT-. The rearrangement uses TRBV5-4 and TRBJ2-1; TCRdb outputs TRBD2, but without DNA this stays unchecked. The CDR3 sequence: CASSLTSGTYNEQFF.